This T cell receptor (beta chain) was found in a study of T-cell reconstitution after alpha-beta-depleted transplantation in children. This clonotype was observed a handful of times. V trimming: 5 bases; J trimming: 4 bases; junction bases outside the gene matches: 7. The CDR3 totals 14 residues. Germline lookup yields CDR1 SEHNR and CDR2 FQNEAQ (reference sequence). A library of TCRbeta sequences, prepared with unique molecular identifiers, was generated. MiXCR was run by TCRdb on the PCR reads, yielding one entry per CDR3 protein. In the table there are 640,000 or so distinct CDR3 sequences, approximately 16% of which are singletons.

This TCR was recovered from a human donor who donated a stem cell graft to a child with acute myeloid leukemia. Sample: PBMCs from the stem cell graft donor, taken from the stem cell graft. The chain has TRBV7-9 and TRBJ1-2; 7 bases match TRBD1. In nucleotides, the CDR3 is TGTGCCAGCAGCGGCCCGGGACAGTCCTATGGCTACACCTTC. Encoded protein: CASSGPGQSYGYTF.